A selection of T cell receptor beta chains follows, all from one sample in a study of blood T cell repertoires in COVID-19. Clones were sequenced by immunoSEQ multiplex PCR, and TCRdb holds only the in-frame ones, with some missing. The table lists about 160,000 clones, 75% to 90% of them singletons. What was sequenced was PBMCs or T cells enriched from blood (not recorded which). The receptors were sampled from a woman aged 55-70 years who had recovered from COVID-19. CDR3s include the opening cysteine and the closing phenylalanine or tryptophan.

V gene,J gene,CDR3 protein
TRBV5-1,TRBJ2-1,CASSLEVTAKYNEQFF
TRBV2,TRBJ1-5,CASNVYGNQPQHF
TRBV5-4,TRBJ2-7,CASSLAGSSYEQYF
TRBV3-1/TRBV3-2,TRBJ1-1,CASSQEGRKAFF
TRBV19,TRBJ2-2,CASSRGSGGSMELFF
TRBV30,TRBJ2-7,CAWSVAGGGYEQYF
TRBV7-2,TRBJ2-2,CASSASGSPGGTGELFF
TRBV4-1,TRBJ1-4,CASSQVGGGREKLFF
TRBV15,TRBJ2-5,CATSRGRVGTQYF
TRBV3-1/TRBV3-2,TRBJ1-1,CASNDRQNTEAFF
TRBV2,TRBJ2-3,CASRPGGTDTQYF
TRBV30,TRBJ2-1,CAPSLAHLGDEQFF
TRBV10-3,TRBJ2-1,CAISALGLAGDNEQFF
TRBV5-6,TRBJ2-2,CASSDNPGQGSNTGELFF
TRBV11-3,TRBJ2-1,CASSRLGGFDEQFF
TRBV24-1,TRBJ2-1,CATSDFNSGVYNEQFF
TRBV7-3,TRBJ2-2,CASSLRGSNTGELFF
TRBV21-1,TRBJ2-7,CASSKGDPGGAHKGQYF
TRBV5-1,TRBJ1-1,CASSVQTGENTEAFF
TRBV4-2,TRBJ2-7,CASSQEGQEHDEQYF
TRBV6-5,TRBJ2-2,CASSYGLPTNTGELFF
TRBV3-1/TRBV3-2,TRBJ2-5,CASSNRGAETQYF
TRBV19,TRBJ2-7,CASSMRLTSYEQYF
TRBV7-6,TRBJ2-1,CASSLAGISEQFF
TRBV24-1,TRBJ2-1,CATSDPSGGAYNEQFF
TRBV2,TRBJ2-2,CASSEVVESTGELFF
TRBV10-1,TRBJ2-7,CASSRTGSSF
TRBV25-1,TRBJ1-2,CASSAGSPGYTF
TRBV6-1,TRBJ2-1,CASSVLGGSSYNEQFF
TRBV7-2,TRBJ1-5,CASSIQGNSNQPQHF
TRBV9,TRBJ1-1,CASSLRTGATEAFF
TRBV25-1,TRBJ2-7,CASSEDRGRPRQYF
TRBV19,TRBJ1-3,CASSIDKRFGVSGNTIYF
TRBV7-9,TRBJ1-4,CASSLVSVTATNEKLFF
TRBV27,TRBJ2-3,CASTYKRGDTDTQYF
TRBV29-1,TRBJ1-4,CSVVDWKDEKLFF
TRBV25-1,TRBJ2-7,CASSGTGSAGQYF
TRBV5-1,TRBJ2-1,CASSYRTSLNEQFF
TRBV11-2,TRBJ2-2,CASSQDRAETGELFF
TRBV6-5,TRBJ1-4,CASSPSTGSRGKLFF
TRBV5-1,TRBJ2-2,CASSLGQGAPKGAGELFF
TRBV6-5,TRBJ1-3,CASRGQGSGNTIYF
TRBV14,TRBJ1-3,CASSRTGVADTIYF
TRBV5-8,TRBJ2-6,CASSWVGSGVGANVLTF
TRBV5-1,TRBJ1-2,CASSLTVYYGYTF
TRBV9,TRBJ2-2,CASSGGQNTGELFF
TRBV24-1,TRBJ2-1,CATSDPKQGGYNEQFF
TRBV19,TRBJ2-7,CASSIPGSYEQYF
TRBV20-1,TRBJ1-3,CSATDYSSGNTIYF
TRBV7-2,TRBJ2-1,CASSLGGGGYNEQFF